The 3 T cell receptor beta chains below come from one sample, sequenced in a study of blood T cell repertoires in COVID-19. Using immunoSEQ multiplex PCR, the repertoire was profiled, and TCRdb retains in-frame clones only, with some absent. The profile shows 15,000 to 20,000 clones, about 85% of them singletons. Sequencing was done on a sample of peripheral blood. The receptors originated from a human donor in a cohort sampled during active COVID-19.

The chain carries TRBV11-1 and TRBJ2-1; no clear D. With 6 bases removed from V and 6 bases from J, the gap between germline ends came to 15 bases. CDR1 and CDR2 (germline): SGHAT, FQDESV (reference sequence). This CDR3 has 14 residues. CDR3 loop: CASSQLAPGNEQFF. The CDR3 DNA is TGTGCCAGCAGTCAATTAGCTCCGGGCAATGAGCAGTTCTTC.

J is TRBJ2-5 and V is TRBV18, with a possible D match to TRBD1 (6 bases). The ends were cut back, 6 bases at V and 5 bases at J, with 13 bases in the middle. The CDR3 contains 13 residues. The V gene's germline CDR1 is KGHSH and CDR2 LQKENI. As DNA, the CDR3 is TGTGCCAGCTCGAGGGACACCTGGGAGACCCAGTACTTC. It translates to CASSRDTWETQYF.

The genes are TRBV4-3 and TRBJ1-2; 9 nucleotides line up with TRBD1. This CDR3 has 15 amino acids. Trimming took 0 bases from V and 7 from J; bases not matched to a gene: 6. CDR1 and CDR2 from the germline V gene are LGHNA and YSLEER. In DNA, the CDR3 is TGCGCCAGCAGCCAAGAACGGGACAGGGTACTTGGCTACACCTTC. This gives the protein CASSQERDRVLGYTF.